The 2 T cell receptor beta chains listed next were all sequenced from one sample in a study of T cell responses to AZD1222 COVID-19 vaccine. This table comes from immunoSEQ multiplex PCR, and its TCRdb copy is limited to in-frame clones, with some not included. The sample yields more than 95,000 clones, about nine tenths seen once. This specimen was peripheral blood, taken on day 0 of AZD1222 vaccination. The receptors derive from an adult in good health.

V is TRBV5-1 and J is TRBJ2-4, with D possibly being TRBD1 (6 bases). Trimming left V 2 bases short and J 7 bases short, with 19 bases between. The length of the CDR3 is 16 residues. The germline V gene encodes CDR1 SGHRS and CDR2 YFSETQ. CDR3 sequence reads: CASSLVPRGMGNIQYF. The CDR3 DNA sequence: TGCGCCAGCAGCTTAGTCCCCAGGGGAATGGGGAACATTCAGTACTTC.

This clone was recorded a few times. V and J are TRBV28 and TRBJ1-4; 10 bases are a match to TRBD1. Germline trimming cut 5 bases from V and 6 bases from J; bases unmatched to any gene: 6. Looked up from germline, CDR1 is MDHEN and CDR2 is SYDVKM. The CDR3 length is 15 residues. The CDR3 is CASSAAGTGDEKLFF. CDR3 bases: TGTGCCAGCAGTGCCGCCGGGACAGGGGATGAAAAACTGTTTTTT.